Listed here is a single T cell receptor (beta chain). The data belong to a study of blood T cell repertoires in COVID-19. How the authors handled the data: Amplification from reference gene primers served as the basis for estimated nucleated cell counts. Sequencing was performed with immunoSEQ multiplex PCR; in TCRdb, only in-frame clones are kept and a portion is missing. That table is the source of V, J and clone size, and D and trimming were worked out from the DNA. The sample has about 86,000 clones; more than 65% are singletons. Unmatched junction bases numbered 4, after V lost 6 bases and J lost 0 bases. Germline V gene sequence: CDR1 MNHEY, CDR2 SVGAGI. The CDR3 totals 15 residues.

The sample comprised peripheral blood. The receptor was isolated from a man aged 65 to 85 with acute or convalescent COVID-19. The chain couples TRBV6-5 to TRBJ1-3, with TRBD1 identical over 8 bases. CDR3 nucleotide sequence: TGTGCCAGCAGCCTACAGGGGGACTCTGGAAACACCATATATTTT. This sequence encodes CASSLQGDSGNTIYF.